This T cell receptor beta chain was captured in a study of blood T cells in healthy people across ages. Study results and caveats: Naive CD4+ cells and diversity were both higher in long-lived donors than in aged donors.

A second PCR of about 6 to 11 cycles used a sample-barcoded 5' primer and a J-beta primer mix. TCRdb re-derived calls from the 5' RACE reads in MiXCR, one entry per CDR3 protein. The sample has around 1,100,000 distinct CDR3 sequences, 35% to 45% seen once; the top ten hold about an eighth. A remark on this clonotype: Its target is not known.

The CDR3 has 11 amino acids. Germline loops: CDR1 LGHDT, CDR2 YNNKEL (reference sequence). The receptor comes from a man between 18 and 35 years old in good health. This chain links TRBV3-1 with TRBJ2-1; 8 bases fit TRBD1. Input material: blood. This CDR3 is CANRGYNEQFF. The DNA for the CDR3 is TGTGCTAACAGGGGGTACAATGAGCAGTTCTTC.